This is a list of T cell receptor beta chains from one sample in a study of Ad26.COV2.S vaccination and SARS-CoV-2 variants. Using immunoSEQ multiplex PCR, the repertoire was profiled, and TCRdb retains in-frame clones only, with some absent. The data contain roughly 420,000 clones, roughly 88% of them singletons. Sequences were derived from peripheral blood, sampled in a trial of Ad26.COV2.S vaccine versus placebo. The receptors originated from a person between 18 and 65 years old who received the Ad26.COV2.S COVID-19 vaccine or a placebo. Each CDR3 is given with its conserved first and last residue. The order of the fields is J gene, D gene, clone size, V gene, CDR3 DNA, CDR3 protein. D genes are given only for firm matches. Clone size appears in some rows only: once, few, many, or a class for an expanded clone.

j_gene: TRBJ2-5; d_gene: -; abundance: once; v_gene: TRBV7-8; CDR3nt: TGTGCCAGCAGCCTAACGGGCACACAAGAGACCCAGTACTTC; CDR3aa: CASSLTGTQETQYF
j_gene: TRBJ2-4; d_gene: -; abundance: -; v_gene: TRBV21-1; CDR3nt: TGTGCCAGCAGCAAAGTAGAAGAAAGGGGTAAGGCAGTCCTACGCCCGCTAGCCAAAAACATTCAGTACTTC; CDR3aa: CASSKVEERGKAVLRPLAKNIQYF
j_gene: TRBJ2-3; d_gene: -; abundance: -; v_gene: TRBV5-6; CDR3nt: TGTGCCAGCGCCCCGGGCCGCACAGATACGCAGTATTTT; CDR3aa: CASAPGRTDTQYF
j_gene: TRBJ2-1; d_gene: -; abundance: -; v_gene: TRBV7-2; CDR3nt: TGTGCCAGCAGCTTAGGGCAGAATGAGCAGTTCTTC; CDR3aa: CASSLGQNEQFF
j_gene: TRBJ1-4; d_gene: TRBD1; abundance: -; v_gene: TRBV3-1/TRBV3-2; CDR3nt: TGTGCCAGCAGCCTCGGGGAGGGGGCGCCCCGGGGTGAAAAACTGTTTTTT; CDR3aa: CASSLGEGAPRGEKLFF
j_gene: TRBJ2-2; d_gene: -; abundance: -; v_gene: TRBV4-3; CDR3nt: TGCGCCAGCAGCCAAGATCATCCCGTGGGGGACACCGGGGAGCTGTTTTTT; CDR3aa: CASSQDHPVGDTGELFF
j_gene: TRBJ2-3; d_gene: TRBD2; abundance: -; v_gene: TRBV3-1/TRBV3-2; CDR3nt: TGTGCCAGCAGCCAAGGGCCCCGGGGGGGGTGGCTTGATACGCAGTATTTT; CDR3aa: CASSQGPRGGWLDTQYF
j_gene: TRBJ2-7; d_gene: -; abundance: -; v_gene: TRBV6-5; CDR3nt: TGTGCCAGCAGTAACCCCCGGTTCGAGCAGTACTTC; CDR3aa: CASSNPRFEQYF
j_gene: TRBJ1-5; d_gene: TRBD1; abundance: -; v_gene: TRBV28; CDR3nt: TGTGCCAGCAGTTTACGAGGACAGGGGGGAGATCAGCCCCAGCATTTT; CDR3aa: CASSLRGQGGDQPQHF
j_gene: TRBJ2-3; d_gene: TRBD2; abundance: -; v_gene: TRBV19; CDR3nt: TGTGCCAGTAGTAGCGGGGGGCTCCCCCTAGATACGCAGTATTTT; CDR3aa: CASSSGGLPLDTQYF
j_gene: TRBJ1-3; d_gene: -; abundance: -; v_gene: TRBV7-2; CDR3nt: TGTGCCAGCAGCTTAATGTCGGCGAACTCTGGAAACACCATATATTTT; CDR3aa: CASSLMSANSGNTIYF
j_gene: TRBJ1-6; d_gene: -; abundance: -; v_gene: TRBV6-4; CDR3nt: TGTCTCCTCGGCAAAGGAGGGAATTCACCCCTCCACTTT; CDR3aa: CLLGKGGNSPLHF
j_gene: TRBJ1-1; d_gene: -; abundance: -; v_gene: TRBV30; CDR3nt: TGTGCCTGGAGTGTACTGGGGCATGAAGCTTTCTTT; CDR3aa: CAWSVLGHEAFF
j_gene: TRBJ2-3; d_gene: -; abundance: -; v_gene: TRBV4-3; CDR3nt: TGCGCCAGCAGCCAAGATAGGCAGGCCACAGATACGCAGTATTTT; CDR3aa: CASSQDRQATDTQYF
j_gene: TRBJ1-2; d_gene: -; abundance: -; v_gene: TRBV9; CDR3nt: TGTGCCAGCAGCGTAGCTCTGGGGGAGGGCTATGGCTACACCTTC; CDR3aa: CASSVALGEGYGYTF
j_gene: TRBJ1-2; d_gene: -; abundance: -; v_gene: TRBV13; CDR3nt: TGTGCCAGCAGCTATCCGCTGTCACAGGGTGGCTACACCTTC; CDR3aa: CASSYPLSQGGYTF
j_gene: TRBJ2-2; d_gene: -; abundance: -; v_gene: TRBV11-3; CDR3nt: TGTGCCAGCAGCTCGGGACCGAATACCGGGGAGCTGTTTTTT; CDR3aa: CASSSGPNTGELFF
j_gene: TRBJ2-3; d_gene: -; abundance: -; v_gene: TRBV19; CDR3nt: TGTGCCACCGCTGATAAACCCCGGGGCACAGATACGCAGTATTTT; CDR3aa: CATADKPRGTDTQYF
j_gene: TRBJ2-7; d_gene: -; abundance: -; v_gene: TRBV13; CDR3nt: TGTGCCAGCAGCTTAGGCCGGGGGCGGTACGAGCAGTACTTC; CDR3aa: CASSLGRGRYEQYF
j_gene: TRBJ1-1; d_gene: TRBD1; abundance: -; v_gene: TRBV4-1; CDR3nt: TGCGCCAGCAGCCACCCTCCAGGGGGACAGGGGCTTGGAGCTTTCTTT; CDR3aa: CASSHPPGGQGLGAFF
j_gene: TRBJ2-7; d_gene: -; abundance: -; v_gene: TRBV30; CDR3nt: TGTGCCTGGAGTGTCTGGCTAGCGCGCGAGCAGTACTTC; CDR3aa: CAWSVWLAREQYF
j_gene: TRBJ1-1; d_gene: TRBD1; abundance: few; v_gene: TRBV12-3/TRBV12-4; CDR3nt: TGTGCCAGCAGTCACAGGGGATTGACTGAAGCTTTCTTT; CDR3aa: CASSHRGLTEAFF
j_gene: TRBJ2-2; d_gene: -; abundance: -; v_gene: TRBV4-3; CDR3nt: TGCGCCAGCAGCCAGGCAACAGGAATTAACACCGGGGAGCTGTTTTTT; CDR3aa: CASSQATGINTGELFF
j_gene: TRBJ2-3; d_gene: TRBD2; abundance: -; v_gene: TRBV29-1; CDR3nt: TGCAGCGTTACACCGGGACTAGCAGCCGATACGCAGTATTTT; CDR3aa: CSVTPGLAADTQYF
j_gene: TRBJ2-2; d_gene: -; abundance: -; v_gene: TRBV27; CDR3nt: TGTGCCAGCAGTCCTCGTGCCGGAACCGGGGAGCTGTTTTTT; CDR3aa: CASSPRAGTGELFF
j_gene: TRBJ2-1; d_gene: TRBD1; abundance: -; v_gene: TRBV24-1; CDR3nt: TGTGCCACCAGTGATCTGGACAGGGGTAACAATGAGCAGTTCTTC; CDR3aa: CATSDLDRGNNEQFF
j_gene: TRBJ2-5; d_gene: TRBD1; abundance: -; v_gene: TRBV30; CDR3nt: TGTGCCTGGAGTGGGGGACAGGGTAGGCAAGAGACCCAGTACTTC; CDR3aa: CAWSGGQGRQETQYF
j_gene: TRBJ2-1; d_gene: TRBD2; abundance: -; v_gene: TRBV6-5; CDR3nt: TGTGCCAGCAGTTGGACTAGCGCCAACTACAATGAGCAGTTCTTC; CDR3aa: CASSWTSANYNEQFF
j_gene: TRBJ1-2; d_gene: -; abundance: -; v_gene: TRBV6-6; CDR3nt: TGTGCCAGCAGTTACCGCGACAAGTTCTATGGCTACACCTTC; CDR3aa: CASSYRDKFYGYTF
j_gene: TRBJ1-5; d_gene: -; abundance: few; v_gene: TRBV7-2; CDR3nt: TGTGCCAGCAGCCCTTGGGCGGGAGACCAGCCCCAGCATTTT; CDR3aa: CASSPWAGDQPQHF
j_gene: TRBJ2-1; d_gene: -; abundance: -; v_gene: TRBV7-9; CDR3nt: TGTGCCAGCAGCTTAGAGATGGGGAAGCAGTTCTTC; CDR3aa: CASSLEMGKQFF
j_gene: TRBJ2-7; d_gene: TRBD1; abundance: -; v_gene: TRBV24-1; CDR3nt: TGTGCCACCAGTGAGCAAGATGGGACAGGGGCATTCGGCGAGCAGTACTTC; CDR3aa: CATSEQDGTGAFGEQYF
j_gene: TRBJ2-5; d_gene: TRBD2; abundance: -; v_gene: TRBV5-4; CDR3nt: TGTGCCAGCAGCCCCAGACTAGCCCGCGAGACCCAGTACTTC; CDR3aa: CASSPRLARETQYF
j_gene: TRBJ2-1; d_gene: -; abundance: -; v_gene: TRBV9; CDR3nt: TGTGCCAGCAGCGCCTCGGGAACTCCCTACAATGAGCAGTTCTTC; CDR3aa: CASSASGTPYNEQFF
j_gene: TRBJ2-7; d_gene: TRBD1; abundance: -; v_gene: TRBV4-3; CDR3nt: TGCGCCAGCAGCCAAGATTATCCCCAGGGGGTCTACGAGCAGTACTTC; CDR3aa: CASSQDYPQGVYEQYF
j_gene: TRBJ2-3; d_gene: TRBD1; abundance: -; v_gene: TRBV30; CDR3nt: TGTGCCGGTTCCGGGACAGGGCTACATACGCAGTATTTT; CDR3aa: CAGSGTGLHTQYF
j_gene: TRBJ2-7; d_gene: -; abundance: -; v_gene: TRBV15; CDR3nt: TGTGCCACCAGCAGGGGAGTGGACCCAGGCTACGAGCAGTACTTC; CDR3aa: CATSRGVDPGYEQYF
j_gene: TRBJ1-6; d_gene: -; abundance: -; v_gene: TRBV6-5; CDR3nt: TGTGCCAGCAGAACCGGGAGGGCCAATTCACCCCTCCACTTT; CDR3aa: CASRTGRANSPLHF
j_gene: TRBJ2-2; d_gene: -; abundance: -; v_gene: TRBV6-5; CDR3nt: TGTGCCAGCAGTTACAGGACACGATCCGGGGAGCTGTTTTTT; CDR3aa: CASSYRTRSGELFF
j_gene: TRBJ2-7; d_gene: TRBD1; abundance: -; v_gene: TRBV28; CDR3nt: TGTGCCACCACCCCCCTCTCCGGGACAGGGCTCTACGAGCAGTACTTC; CDR3aa: CATTPLSGTGLYEQYF
j_gene: TRBJ2-3; d_gene: -; abundance: -; v_gene: TRBV9; CDR3nt: TGTGCCAGCAGCGAGGGGGGGTTCCGCCCCACAGATACGCAGTATTTT; CDR3aa: CASSEGGFRPTDTQYF
j_gene: TRBJ2-3; d_gene: -; abundance: once; v_gene: TRBV3-1/TRBV3-2; CDR3nt: TGTGCCAGCAGCCAAACAGCCGGGAGCACAGATACGCAGTATTTT; CDR3aa: CASSQTAGSTDTQYF
j_gene: TRBJ1-5; d_gene: -; abundance: -; v_gene: TRBV19; CDR3nt: TGTGCCAGTGGAGGGGTCGGGCAGCCCCAGCATTTT; CDR3aa: CASGGVGQPQHF
j_gene: TRBJ1-4; d_gene: -; abundance: once; v_gene: TRBV2; CDR3nt: TGTGCCAGCAGGATAAAAGTTGAAAAACTGTTTTTT; CDR3aa: CASRIKVEKLFF
j_gene: TRBJ1-2; d_gene: TRBD1; abundance: -; v_gene: TRBV28; CDR3nt: TGTGCCAGCAGTTCACAAACACAGGGGGCCGCTAACTATGGCTACACCTTC; CDR3aa: CASSSQTQGAANYGYTF
j_gene: TRBJ2-3; d_gene: TRBD2; abundance: -; v_gene: TRBV28; CDR3nt: TGTGCCAGCAGCCGGGGGGGGCGGGCAGATACGCAGTATTTT; CDR3aa: CASSRGGRADTQYF
j_gene: TRBJ2-3; d_gene: TRBD2; abundance: -; v_gene: TRBV7-9; CDR3nt: TGTGCCAGCAGCACGACTAGCGGGGGAGGAGATACGCAGTATTTT; CDR3aa: CASSTTSGGGDTQYF
j_gene: TRBJ1-4; d_gene: TRBD1; abundance: -; v_gene: TRBV28; CDR3nt: TGTGCCAGCACAAGCGCCGCCGCAGGGGGAGGGATAAATGAAAAACTGTTTTTT; CDR3aa: CASTSAAAGGGINEKLFF
j_gene: TRBJ2-7; d_gene: -; abundance: -; v_gene: TRBV27; CDR3nt: TGTGCCAGCAGTTTATATTCCTACGAGCAGTACTTC; CDR3aa: CASSLYSYEQYF
j_gene: TRBJ1-2; d_gene: -; abundance: -; v_gene: TRBV15; CDR3nt: TGTGCCACCAGCAGAACCGGGACGCACTATGGCTACACCTTC; CDR3aa: CATSRTGTHYGYTF
j_gene: TRBJ1-6; d_gene: TRBD1; abundance: -; v_gene: TRBV3-1/TRBV3-2; CDR3nt: TGTGCCAGCAGCCTAAAGACAGGGGCGCTTTCACCCCTCCACTTT; CDR3aa: CASSLKTGALSPLHF